This TCR beta chain was recorded in a study of shared clonotypes between healthy human individuals. On the study more broadly: Those who served as donors were two women and a few men between the ages of 18 and 49.

The count of this clone is one. Its antigen is currently unknown. Study-level results: Rarefaction revealed incomplete sorted-subset sequencing despite large depth. An anticipated effect of sequencing depth on clonotype sharing among donors was recognized.

Assay execution took place at the deep level. Assay used: immunoSEQ multiplex PCR; TCRdb lists only in-frame clones, some missing. The sample yields some 2,400,000 clones, around 95% seen once. CDR1 is SGDLS and CDR2 is YYNGEE in the germline V gene. V lost 0 bases and J 2 bases, leaving 6 bases between the germline ends. The length of the CDR3 is 13 residues. The specimen was naive CD4+ T cells sorted from blood. Subset in this sample: CD45RA+ positively selected. The rearrangement links TRBV9 to TRBJ2-7; no definite D call. The origin of this receptor is a man aged 18 to 30 in good health. This chain's CDR3 is CASSVATAYEQYF. DNA for the CDR3: TGTGCCAGCAGCGTAGCAACAGCCTACGAGCAGTACTTC.